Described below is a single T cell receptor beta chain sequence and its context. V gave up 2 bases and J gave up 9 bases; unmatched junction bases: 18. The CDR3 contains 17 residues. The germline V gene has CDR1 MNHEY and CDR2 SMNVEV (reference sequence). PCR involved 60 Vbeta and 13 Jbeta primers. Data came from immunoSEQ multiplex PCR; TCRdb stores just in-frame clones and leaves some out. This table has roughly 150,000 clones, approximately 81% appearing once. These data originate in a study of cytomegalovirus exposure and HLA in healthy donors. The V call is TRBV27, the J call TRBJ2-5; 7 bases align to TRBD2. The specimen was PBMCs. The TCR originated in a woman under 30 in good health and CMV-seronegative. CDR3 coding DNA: TGTGCCAGCAGTTTAAAATTCGGACTAGGGGCCTTCGGGTCCCAGTACTTC. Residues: CASSLKFGLGAFGSQYF.